The 8 T cell receptor beta chains listed next were all sequenced from one sample in a study of shared clonotypes between healthy human individuals. Naive CD8 cells lacked CD45RO and underwent positive selection for CCR7, leaving out terminally differentiated effector memory CD45RA+ cells. This table comes from immunoSEQ multiplex PCR, and its TCRdb copy is limited to in-frame clones, with some not included. This repertoire shows about 2 million clones, less than 95% found once; its top ten account for around 1.1%. The sequencing sample was made of naive CD8+ T cells sorted from blood. Source of these receptors: a young man in good health.

This rearrangement joins TRBV19 to TRBJ1-2; TRBD1 agrees at 8 bases. With V trimmed by 5 bases and J by 3 bases, 8 bases remained unmatched. Germline lookup yields CDR1 LNHDA and CDR2 SQIVND (reference sequence). The CDR3 has 15 residues. CDR3 nucleotides: TGTGCCAGTAGTCCCCAGGGGGCGCAGGACTATGGCTACACCTTC. Translated: CASSPQGAQDYGYTF.

The chain uses TRBV25-1 and TRBJ2-1, with 13 positions matching TRBD2. Germline-derived CDR1 and CDR2 are MGHDK and SYGVNS. This CDR3 contains 16 residues. V lost 4 bases, J lost 8 bases, and 8 bases stayed unmatched. For the CDR3, the DNA is TGTGCCAGCAGTGCGAGACTAGCGGGAGGTTCGGATGAGCAGTTCTTC. Translating it yields CASSARLAGGSDEQFF.

The genes are TRBV6-5 and TRBJ2-3; no firm D call. Germline CDR1 is MNHEY and CDR2 is SVGAGI. The CDR3 has 13 residues. V gave up 5 bases and J gave up 4 bases, with 10 bases separating them. This chain's CDR3 is CASSTPPADTQYF. The CDR3 bases are TGTGCCAGCAGTACTCCTCCCGCAGATACGCAGTATTTT.

About this clone: Other DNA sequences of this sample code for an identical CDR3. This chain joins TRBV6-5 and TRBJ2-2; D is undetermined. V was cut by 0 bases and J by 6 bases, with 8 bases left in between. The CDR3 is 14 amino acids. CDR1 and CDR2 (germline): MNHEY, SVGAGI. The CDR3 DNA sequence: TGTGCCAGCAGTTACTCGAAGGGTGCCGGGGAGCTGTTTTTT. This encodes CASSYSKGAGELFF.

J is TRBJ1-4 and V is TRBV28; 7 bases align to TRBD1. This CDR3 is 16 amino acids long. Germline V CDR1 and CDR2: MDHEN, SYDVKM. The V and J ends lost 5 bases and 6 bases, in that order; junction bases with no gene match: 12. The CDR3 spells CASSLIQGSVDEKLFF. CDR3 coding DNA: TGTGCCAGCAGTCTCATACAGGGGTCCGTGGATGAAAAACTGTTTTTT.

The CDR3 DNA follows: TGTGCCAGTAGTATGGGACAGGGTAACGAGCAGTACTTC. The encoded protein is CASSMGQGNEQYF. The chain couples TRBV19 to TRBJ2-7; 9 nucleotides align to TRBD1. V gave up 3 bases and J gave up 5 bases; unmatched junction bases: 2. Germline values: CDR1 LNHDA, CDR2 SQIVND (reference sequence). The CDR3 covers 13 residues. The entire variable domain, with the rest obtained from reference TRBV19 and TRBJ2-7, is as follows: DGGITQSPKYLFRKEGQNVTLSCEQNLNHDAMYWYRQDPGQGLRLIYYSQIVNDFQKGDIAEGYSVSREKKESFPLTVTSAQKNPTAFYLCASSMGQGNEQYFGPGTRLTVT.

The chain employs TRBV27 and TRBJ2-7; D call uncertain. V was clipped by 7 bases and J by 5 bases, with 12 bases between them. CDR3 size: 12 residues. Per the germline V gene, CDR1 is MNHEY and CDR2 is SMNVEV (reference sequence). CDR3 amino acids: CASMGSYDEQYF. DNA for the CDR3: TGTGCCAGCATGGGGTCCTATGACGAGCAGTACTTC.

This sequence joins TRBV11-2 and TRBJ2-2; TRBD2 matches 8 bases. With 5 bases clipped from V and 5 bases from J, the junction kept 13 bases outside the gene matches. Germline lookup yields CDR1 SGHAT and CDR2 FQNNGV. The CDR3 is 17 amino acids. CDR3 sequence reads: CASSPAGAGASTGELFF. The CDR3, as DNA: TGTGCCAGCAGCCCAGCGGGAGCGGGGGCTTCTACCGGGGAGCTGTTTTTT.